This TCR beta chain originates from a study of T cell responses to AZD1222 COVID-19 vaccine (dated by TCRdb to the early 2020s). At the level of the whole study: TCR sequencing was performed for about 250 trial participants, of whom about 200 were given two doses of AZD1222 and around 26 were given two doses of MenACWY control vaccine. Trial participants were enrolled into age subgroups of 18-55, 56-69 and 70-plus years, which contained approximately 150, 28 and 58 TCR-sequenced participants, respectively.

The CDR3 regions of human TCRbeta chains were analyzed by immunosequencing. As for how the authors treated the data: Repertoire TCRs were checked for matches against a reference library of SARS-CoV-2-specific TCRs that had been generated using the MIRA antigen-specificity platform. Breadth meant the fraction of unique TCRs that were SARS-CoV-2-associated, whereas depth meant the fraction of total T cells that were SARS-CoV-2-associated. Using the MIRA data, every spike-specific TCR was mapped to the spike region that the TCR reacted to and assigned to either a CD4 or a CD8 class. Log10-transformed breadth and depth values were compared by one-way ANOVA with Sidak's multiple comparisons tests. TCRdb carries this immuneACCESS record with in-frame sequences only. Its versions omit some clonotypes, under half of them owing to an unresolved V gene in the studies checked, with the rest unexplained. D and trimming come from the DNA, and the V and J calls and clone size come from that table. The sample table records 95,000 to 150,000 clones; about 89% of these occur just once. The ten most abundant clones make up around 10% of the sample.

The V end loses 5 bases and the J end loses 10 bases, and a stretch of 12 bases separates them. The CDR3, cysteine through phenylalanine, is 12 amino acids long. Kept here is only the CDR3 DNA, which spans 36 bases and is read in frame from base 1. CDR1 and CDR2 (SGHNT, YENEEA) derive from the germline V gene. Points on this clone: No cognate antigen has been identified for it. No base quality information exists; no much larger clone differs at one position.

Paper-wide results and their limitations: Spike-specific TCR breadth and depth rose significantly after two AZD1222 doses compared with day 0 and with MenACWY recipients. In the small 56-69-year group, the increase in depth fell short of significance, most likely because of low power. Most participants were white British and females outnumbered males, and the authors suggested that clonal diversity may have been underestimated. Only a handful of AZD1222 recipients were SARS-CoV-2 seropositive at baseline, limiting conclusions about previously exposed vaccinees. Vaccine-associated CD4 TCRs spanned the whole spike protein, with dominant responses in regions 160-218 and 743-854. Because no day 14 peak-response samples were available, the repertoires could be characterized only after the peak T cell response. Nearly half of unique spike-specific TCRs reportedly recognized epitopes outside regions mutated in the B.1.351 and B.1.1.7 variants.

The sample's time point label is to be understood as: baseline before first vaccination. Interpreted using the paper, the treatment or condition label stands for: meningococcal conjugate vaccine given as trial control. Samples from vaccinated people were obtained from the UK trials COV001 and COV002, which included a single-blind randomized controlled phase 2/3 trial of AZD1222 (ChAdOx1 nCoV-19) in healthy adults. Trial participant PBMC samples were collected at day 0 and day 28 after the second dose for TCRbeta chain sequencing. This TCR derives from an adult in good health. This chain is built from TRBV11-3 and TRBJ2-1; the D region possibly corresponds to TRBD1 (5 bases align). The sequenced sample was peripheral blood, obtained on day 0 of MenACWY control vaccination. The DNA is as follows: TGTGCCAGCAGCGTAGGACAATACGAGCAGTTCTTC. Its product reads: CASSVGQYEQFF.